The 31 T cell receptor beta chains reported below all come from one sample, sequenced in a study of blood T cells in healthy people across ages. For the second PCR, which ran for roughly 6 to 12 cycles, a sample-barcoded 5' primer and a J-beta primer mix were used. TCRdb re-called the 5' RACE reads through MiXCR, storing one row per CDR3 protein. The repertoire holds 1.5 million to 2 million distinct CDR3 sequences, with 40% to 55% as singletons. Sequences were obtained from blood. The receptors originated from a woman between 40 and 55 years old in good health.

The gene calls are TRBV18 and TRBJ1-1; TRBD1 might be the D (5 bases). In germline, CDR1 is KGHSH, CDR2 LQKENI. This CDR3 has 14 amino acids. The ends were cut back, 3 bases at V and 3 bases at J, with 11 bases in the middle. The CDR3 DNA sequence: TGTGCCAGCTCACCGAATCAGGGTTACACTGAAGCTTTCTTT. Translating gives CASSPNQGYTEAFF.

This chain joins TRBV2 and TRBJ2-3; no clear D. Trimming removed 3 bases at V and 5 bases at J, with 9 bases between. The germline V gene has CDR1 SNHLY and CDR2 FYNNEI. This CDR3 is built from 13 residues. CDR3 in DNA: TGTGCCAGCAGTGAGTTCCTACTAGATACGCAGTATTTT. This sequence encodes CASSEFLLDTQYF.

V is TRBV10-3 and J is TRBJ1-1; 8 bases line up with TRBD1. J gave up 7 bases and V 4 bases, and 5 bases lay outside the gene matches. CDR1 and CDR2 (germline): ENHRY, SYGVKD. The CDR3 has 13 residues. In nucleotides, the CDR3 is TGTGCCATCAGTGCCTCAGGGGGCGGTGAAGCTTTCTTT. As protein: CAISASGGGEAFF.

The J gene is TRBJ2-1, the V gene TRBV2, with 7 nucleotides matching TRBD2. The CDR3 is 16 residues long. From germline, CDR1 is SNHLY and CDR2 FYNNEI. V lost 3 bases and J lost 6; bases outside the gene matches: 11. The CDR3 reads CASSDSIKPGGNEQFF. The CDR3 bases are TGTGCCAGCAGTGACTCGATCAAACCGGGAGGCAATGAGCAGTTCTTC. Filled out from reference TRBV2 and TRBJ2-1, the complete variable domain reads EPEVTQTPSHQVTQMGQEVILRCVPISNHLYFYWYRQILGQKVEFLVSFYNNEISEKSEIFDDQFSVERPDGSNFTLKIRSTKLEDSAMYFCASSDSIKPGGNEQFFGPGTRLTVL.

CDR3 region: CSVYREGGYTF. The CDR3 DNA reads TGCAGCGTTTACAGGGAGGGTGGCTACACCTTC. The rearrangement links TRBV29-1 to TRBJ1-2; D might be TRBD1 (6 bases). V was clipped by 5 bases and J by 7 bases, with 11 bases between them. Germline V gene sequence: CDR1 SQVTM, CDR2 ANQGSEA. The CDR3 spans 11 residues.

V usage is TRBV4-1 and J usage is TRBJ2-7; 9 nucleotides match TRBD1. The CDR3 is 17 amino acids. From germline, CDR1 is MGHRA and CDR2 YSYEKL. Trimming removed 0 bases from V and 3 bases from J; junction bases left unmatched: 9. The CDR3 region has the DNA TGCGCCAGCAGCCAAGATAGGAGGACAGGGGAAAACTACGAGCAGTACTTC. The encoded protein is CASSQDRRTGENYEQYF.

The CDR3 DNA reads TGCGCCAGCAGCTTGATGTTAACGGGGACGGGGGAGCAGTACTTC. Its translation: CASSLMLTGTGEQYF. The chain links TRBV5-1 to TRBJ2-4, with D possibly matching TRBD2 (6 bases). Trimming stripped 1 base from V and 13 bases from J, with 21 bases between. Germline V gene data show CDR1 as SGHRS and CDR2 as YFSETQ. The CDR3 spans 15 residues.

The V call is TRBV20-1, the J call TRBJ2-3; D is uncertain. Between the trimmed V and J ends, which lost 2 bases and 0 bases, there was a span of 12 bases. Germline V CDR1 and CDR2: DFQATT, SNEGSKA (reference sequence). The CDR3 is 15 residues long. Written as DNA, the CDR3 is TGCAGTGCTAGACCCCCTAGATCTAGCACAGATACGCAGTATTTT. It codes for CSARPPRSSTDTQYF.

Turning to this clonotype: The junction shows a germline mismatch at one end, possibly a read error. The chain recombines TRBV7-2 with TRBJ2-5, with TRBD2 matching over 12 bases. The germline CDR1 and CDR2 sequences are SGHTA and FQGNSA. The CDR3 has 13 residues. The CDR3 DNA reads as TGTGCCAGCCCTGCTTCTAGCGGGGGGGCTACGGACTTC. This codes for CASPASSGGATDF.

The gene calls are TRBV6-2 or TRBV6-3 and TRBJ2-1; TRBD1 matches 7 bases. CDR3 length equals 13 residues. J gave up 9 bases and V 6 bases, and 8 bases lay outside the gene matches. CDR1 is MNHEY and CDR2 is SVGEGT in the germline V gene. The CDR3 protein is CASRGQIVGEQFF. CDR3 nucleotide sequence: TGTGCCAGCAGGGGACAGATTGTCGGTGAGCAGTTCTTC.

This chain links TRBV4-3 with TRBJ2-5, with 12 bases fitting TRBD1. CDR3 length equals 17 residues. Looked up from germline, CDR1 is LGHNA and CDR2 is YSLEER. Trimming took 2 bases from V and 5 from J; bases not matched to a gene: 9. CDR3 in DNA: TGCGCCAGCAGCCAAAACCACGGGACAGGGGGCGGTGAGACCCAGTACTTC. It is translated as CASSQNHGTGGGETQYF.

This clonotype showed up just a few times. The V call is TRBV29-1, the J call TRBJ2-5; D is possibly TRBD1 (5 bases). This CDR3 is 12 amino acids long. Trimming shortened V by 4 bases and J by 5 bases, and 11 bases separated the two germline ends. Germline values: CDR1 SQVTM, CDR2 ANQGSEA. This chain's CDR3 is CSVAGSGETQYF. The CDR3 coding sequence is TGCAGCGTTGCAGGGTCCGGGGAGACCCAGTACTTC. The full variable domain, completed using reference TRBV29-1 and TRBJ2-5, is SAVISQKPSRDICQRGTSLTIQCQVDSQVTMMFWYRQQPGQSLTLIATANQGSEATYESGFVIDKFPISRPNLTFSTLTVSNMSPEDSSIYLCSVAGSGETQYFGPGTRLLVL.

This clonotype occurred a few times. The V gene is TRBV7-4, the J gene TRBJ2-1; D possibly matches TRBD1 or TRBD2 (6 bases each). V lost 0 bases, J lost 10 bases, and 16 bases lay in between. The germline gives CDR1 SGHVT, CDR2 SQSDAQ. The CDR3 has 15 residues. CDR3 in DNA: TGTGCCAGCAGCTTAGCGGGGGGCGGGTGCGGAGAGCAGTTCTTC. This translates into CASSLAGGGCGEQFF.

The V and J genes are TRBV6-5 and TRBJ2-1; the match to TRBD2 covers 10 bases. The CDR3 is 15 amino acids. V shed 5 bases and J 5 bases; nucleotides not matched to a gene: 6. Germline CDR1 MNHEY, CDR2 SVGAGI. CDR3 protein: CASSPSGGANNEQFF. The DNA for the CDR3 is TGTGCCAGCAGTCCAAGCGGGGGGGCAAACAATGAGCAGTTCTTC.

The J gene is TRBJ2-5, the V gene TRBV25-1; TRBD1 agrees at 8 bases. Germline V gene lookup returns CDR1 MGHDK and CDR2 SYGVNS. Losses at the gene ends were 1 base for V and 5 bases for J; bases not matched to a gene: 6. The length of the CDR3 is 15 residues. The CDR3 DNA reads TGTGCCAGCAGTGAATTTCAGGGGGCGGGTGAGACCCAGTACTTC. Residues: CASSEFQGAGETQYF.

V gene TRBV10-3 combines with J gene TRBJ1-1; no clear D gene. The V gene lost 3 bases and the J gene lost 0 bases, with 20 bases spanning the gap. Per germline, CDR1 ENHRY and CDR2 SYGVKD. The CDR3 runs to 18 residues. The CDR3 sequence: CAISDLPPGSFMNTEAFF. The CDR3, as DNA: TGTGCCATCAGTGATCTGCCGCCGGGTAGTTTTATGAACACTGAAGCTTTCTTT.

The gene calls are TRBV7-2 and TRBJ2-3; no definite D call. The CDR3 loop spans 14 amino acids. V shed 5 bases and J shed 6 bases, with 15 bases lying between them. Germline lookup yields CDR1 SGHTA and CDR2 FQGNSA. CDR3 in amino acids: CASSPDWGLDTQYF. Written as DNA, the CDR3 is TGTGCCAGCAGCCCTGACTGGGGTCTGGATACGCAGTATTTT.

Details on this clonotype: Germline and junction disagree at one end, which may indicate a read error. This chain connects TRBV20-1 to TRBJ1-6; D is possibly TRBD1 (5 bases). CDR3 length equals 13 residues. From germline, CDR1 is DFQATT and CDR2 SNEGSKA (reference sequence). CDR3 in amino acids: CSALDTLDSPPHF. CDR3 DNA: TGCAGTGCTTTGGACACCTTGGATTCACCCCCCCACTTT.

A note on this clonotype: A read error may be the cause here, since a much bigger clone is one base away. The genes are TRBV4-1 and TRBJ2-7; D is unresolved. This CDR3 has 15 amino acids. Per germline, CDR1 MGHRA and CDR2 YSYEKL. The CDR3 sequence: CASNQDAAPSYEQYF. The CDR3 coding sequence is TGCGCCAGCAACCAAGACGCCGCCCCCTCCTACGAGCAGTACTTC.

The CDR3 DNA follows: TGTGCCAGTAGTACCTGGACAGGGGGAAGCAATCAGCCCCAGCATTTT. Translating it yields CASSTWTGGSNQPQHF. The chain employs TRBV19 and TRBJ1-5, with 10 bases identical to TRBD1. The V segment lost 4 bases and the J segment 1 base; nucleotides outside the gene matches: 4. The CDR3 consists of 16 residues. Germline CDR1 and CDR2: LNHDA and SQIVND (reference sequence).

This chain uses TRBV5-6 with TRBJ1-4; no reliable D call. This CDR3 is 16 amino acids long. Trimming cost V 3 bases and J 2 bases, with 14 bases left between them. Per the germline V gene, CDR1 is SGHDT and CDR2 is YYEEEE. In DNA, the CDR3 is TGTGCCAGCAGCTCGTATGGGAGAGCGACTAATGAAAAACTGTTTTTT. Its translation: CASSSYGRATNEKLFF.

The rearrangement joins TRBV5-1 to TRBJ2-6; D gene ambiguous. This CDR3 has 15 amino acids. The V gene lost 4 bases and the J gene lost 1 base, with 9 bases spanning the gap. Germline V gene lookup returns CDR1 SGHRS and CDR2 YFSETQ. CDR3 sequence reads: CASSTDTSGANVLTF. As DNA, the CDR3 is TGCGCCAGCAGCACTGACACTTCTGGGGCCAACGTCCTGACTTTC.

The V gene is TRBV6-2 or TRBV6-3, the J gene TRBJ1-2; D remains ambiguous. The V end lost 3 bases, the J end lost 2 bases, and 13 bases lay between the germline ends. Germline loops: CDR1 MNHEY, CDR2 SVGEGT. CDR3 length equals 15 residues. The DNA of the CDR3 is TGTGCCAGCAGTTATGGCGGGATGAGGAACTATGGCTACACCTTC. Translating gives CASSYGGMRNYGYTF.

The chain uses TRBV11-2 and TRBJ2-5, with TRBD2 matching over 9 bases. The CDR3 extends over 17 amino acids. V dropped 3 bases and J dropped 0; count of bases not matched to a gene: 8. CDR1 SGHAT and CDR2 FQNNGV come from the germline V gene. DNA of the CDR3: TGTGCCAGCAGCTTGCCAGAGGGACTAGCCAACCAAGAGACCCAGTACTTC. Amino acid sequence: CASSLPEGLANQETQYF.

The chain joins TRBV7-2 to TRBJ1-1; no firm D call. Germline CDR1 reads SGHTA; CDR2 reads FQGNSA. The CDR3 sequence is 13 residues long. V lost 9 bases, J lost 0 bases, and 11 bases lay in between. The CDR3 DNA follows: TGTGCCAGTGGCTTAGTAGTGAACACTGAAGCTTTCTTT. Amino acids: CASGLVVNTEAFF.

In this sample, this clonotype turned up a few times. CDR3 coding DNA: TGTGCCAGCAGGATACCACCGTCGGATACGCAGTATTTT. This translates into CASRIPPSDTQYF. The chain employs TRBV7-2 and TRBJ2-3; D uncertain. CDR3 length: 13 amino acids. The V gene's germline CDR1 is SGHTA and CDR2 FQGNSA. V dropped 6 bases and J dropped 6 bases, with 13 bases sitting between them.

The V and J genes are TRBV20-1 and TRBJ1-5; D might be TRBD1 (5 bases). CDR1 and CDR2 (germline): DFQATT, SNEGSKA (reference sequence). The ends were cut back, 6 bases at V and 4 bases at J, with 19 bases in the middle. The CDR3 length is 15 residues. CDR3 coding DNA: TGCAGTGCCAGTTCAGGGAATGGTGTTAATCAGCCCCAGCATTTT. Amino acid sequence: CSASSGNGVNQPQHF.

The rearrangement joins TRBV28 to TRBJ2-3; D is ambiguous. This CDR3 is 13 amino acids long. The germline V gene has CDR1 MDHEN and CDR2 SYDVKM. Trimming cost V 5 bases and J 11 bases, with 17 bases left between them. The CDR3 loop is CASSPAPPAKQYF. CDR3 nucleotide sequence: TGTGCCAGCAGTCCCGCCCCCCCAGCTAAGCAGTATTTT.

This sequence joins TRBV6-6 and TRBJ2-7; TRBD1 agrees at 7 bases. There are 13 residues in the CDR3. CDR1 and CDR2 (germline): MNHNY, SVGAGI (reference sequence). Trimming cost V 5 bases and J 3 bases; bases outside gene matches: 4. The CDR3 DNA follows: TGTGCCAGCAGTAAGGGACAGATCTACGAGCAGTACTTC. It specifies CASSKGQIYEQYF.

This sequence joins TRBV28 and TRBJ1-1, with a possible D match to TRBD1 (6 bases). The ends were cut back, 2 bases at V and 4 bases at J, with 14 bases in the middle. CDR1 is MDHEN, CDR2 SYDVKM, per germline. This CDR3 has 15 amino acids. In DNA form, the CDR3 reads TGTGCCAGCAGTTTACCGGGGGCGCGGGGCACTGAAGCTTTCTTT. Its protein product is CASSLPGARGTEAFF.

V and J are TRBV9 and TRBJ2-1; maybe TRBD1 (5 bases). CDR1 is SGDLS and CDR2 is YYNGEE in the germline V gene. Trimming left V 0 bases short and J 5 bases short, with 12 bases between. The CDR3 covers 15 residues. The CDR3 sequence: CASSVAAGPNNEQFF. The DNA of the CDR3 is TGTGCCAGCAGCGTAGCGGCAGGGCCAAACAATGAGCAGTTCTTC.